These 31 T cell receptor beta chains came from one sample sequenced in a study of vaccination and CD4 T cells after COVID-19. The antigens these receptors bind are not known. Sequencing of DNA taken from cultured CD4+ T cells relied on the Oncomine TCR Beta short-read assay. From the PCR reads, TCRdb called clonotypes with MiXCR, one entry per CDR3 protein. Among around 20,000 distinct CDR3 sequences listed, roughly 70% were seen once. Regarding treatment: approximately 11-day PBMC culture with coronavirus spike peptide pools or control peptides (ViraFEST assay). Material for sequencing was CD4+ T cells from blood, cultured in vitro. These receptors all come from a human donor who had recovered from COVID-19.

This rearrangement joins TRBV7-8 to TRBJ2-2; D not resolved. V was trimmed by 6 bases and J by 4 bases, leaving 6 bases between them. CDR3 length: 12 amino acids. CDR1 and CDR2 (germline): SGHVS, FQNEAQ. The CDR3 DNA reads TGTGCCAGCAGGGACCGCACCGGGGAGCTGTTTTTT. Its translation: CASRDRTGELFF.

Points on this clonotype: The junction shows a germline mismatch at one end, possibly a read error. The chain joins TRBV6-1 to TRBJ1-2; D is undetermined. Germline lookup yields CDR1 MNHNS and CDR2 SASEGT. The length of the CDR3 is 13 residues. CDR3 sequence: CASSLQVDYGYTF. The DNA of the CDR3 is TGCGCCAGCTCCCTCCAGGTCGACTATGGCTACACCTTC.

This clonotype was seen just once. The genes are TRBV7-2 and TRBJ2-7, with TRBD2 identical over 12 bases. V gave up 4 bases and J gave up 3 bases; unmatched junction bases: 4. The CDR3 is 15 amino acids. Germline V gene sequence: CDR1 SGHTA, CDR2 FQGNSA. CDR3: CASSSGLAGYYEQYF. CDR3 nucleotide sequence: TGTGCCAGCAGCTCGGGACTAGCGGGCTACTACGAGCAGTACTTC.

V gene TRBV6-1 combines with J gene TRBJ2-2, with no clear D. The germline CDR1 and CDR2 sequences are MNHNS and SASEGT. V dropped 6 bases and J dropped 6 bases, with 17 bases sitting between them. This CDR3 spans 15 amino acids. CDR3 in amino acids: CASRKGLEIPGELFF. The CDR3 bases are TGTGCCAGCAGGAAAGGTCTAGAGATCCCCGGGGAGCTGTTTTTT.

The rearrangement uses TRBV30 and TRBJ1-1, with a weak D call TRBD1 (5 bases). Trimming removed 0 bases from V and 1 base from J, with 15 bases in between. CDR1 and CDR2 (germline): GTSNPN, SVGIG (reference sequence). The CDR3 runs to 16 residues. The CDR3 bases are TGTGCCTGGAGTGTACGTAGGGGCCCGTCGAACACTGAAGCTTTCTTT. This sequence encodes CAWSVRRGPSNTEAFF. The variable domain in full, completed from reference TRBV30 and TRBJ1-1, reads SQTIHQWPATLVQPVGSPLSLECTVEGTSNPNLYWYRQAAGRGLQLLFYSVGIGQISSEVPQNLSASRPQDRQFILSSKKLLLSDSGFYLCAWSVRRGPSNTEAFFGQGTRLTVV.

The chain is built from TRBV20-1 and TRBJ1-1; a possible D gene is TRBD1 (6 bases). V was cut by 1 base and J by 4 bases, with 10 bases left in between. Germline V gene lookup returns CDR1 DFQATT and CDR2 SNEGSKA (reference sequence). The CDR3 covers 13 residues. DNA of the CDR3: TGCAGTGCTAGAGGGACAGTGGGCACTGAAGCTTTCTTT. This codes for CSARGTVGTEAFF.

The table lists this clonotype with a few counts. The chain combines TRBV7-8 with TRBJ2-2; D may match TRBD1 or TRBD2 (5 bases each). The length of the CDR3 is 14 residues. CDR1 SGHVS and CDR2 FQNEAQ come from the germline V gene. Trimming removed 1 base from V and 5 bases from J, with 8 bases in between. CDR3 coding DNA: TGTGCCAGCAGCTTAGGAGGGGTAACCGGGGAGCTGTTTTTT. This sequence encodes CASSLGGVTGELFF.

The CDR3: CASSLAVGVRNSPLHF. CDR3 sequence (DNA): TGTGCCAGCAGCTTAGCGGTGGGGGTTCGTAATTCACCCCTCCACTTT. The J gene is TRBJ1-6, the V gene TRBV7-2, with TRBD1 as a possible D gene (5 bases). Trimming shortened V by 0 bases and J by 6 bases, and 12 bases separated the two germline ends. The CDR3 sequence is 16 residues long. From germline, CDR1 is SGHTA and CDR2 FQGNSA.

The chain uses TRBV27 and TRBJ1-2; D might be TRBD1 (5 bases). The CDR3 runs 13 residues. Between the trimmed V and J ends, which lost 6 bases and 0 bases, there was a span of 8 bases. From germline, CDR1 is MNHEY and CDR2 SMNVEV (reference sequence). The CDR3 protein is CASRDTANYGYTF. CDR3 DNA sequence: TGTGCCAGCAGGGACACTGCTAACTATGGCTACACCTTC.

This chain uses TRBV27 with TRBJ1-1; D call uncertain. The length of the CDR3 is 13 residues. V shed 4 bases and J shed 0 bases, with 6 bases lying between them. Germline lookup yields CDR1 MNHEY and CDR2 SMNVEV (reference sequence). The CDR3 loop is CASSYLMNTEAFF. In DNA form, the CDR3 reads TGTGCCAGCAGTTACCTTATGAACACTGAAGCTTTCTTT.

In this sample, this clonotype turned up a few times. The chain is built from TRBV6-1 and TRBJ2-5; 7 positions agree with TRBD1. The J segment lost 1 base and the V segment lost 7 bases, leaving 9 bases of the junction unmatched. This CDR3 contains 15 residues. Germline V gene data show CDR1 as MNHNS and CDR2 as SASEGT. The CDR3 DNA sequence: TGTGCCAGCACCCCCGGGACAGTGACCCAAGAGACCCAGTACTTC. Protein product: CASTPGTVTQETQYF.

The chain carries TRBV2 and TRBJ2-7, with D unresolved. Trimming removed 6 bases from V and 2 bases from J, with 8 bases in between. This CDR3 comprises 12 residues. CDR1 is SNHLY and CDR2 is FYNNEI in the germline V gene. The CDR3 coding sequence is TGTGCCAGCAGCTACCAAACCTACGAGCAGTACTTC. Its protein product is CASSYQTYEQYF.

V usage is TRBV3-1 and J usage is TRBJ2-7; the D is unclear. V gave up 5 bases and J gave up 3 bases, with 8 bases separating them. CDR3 size: 12 residues. The germline CDR1 and CDR2 sequences are LGHDT and YNNKEL (reference sequence). The CDR3 region is CASSIPGYEQYF. CDR3 nucleotide sequence: TGTGCCAGCAGCATCCCAGGCTACGAGCAGTACTTC.

This chain uses TRBV20-1 with TRBJ2-1, with 12 bases that match TRBD2. The V segment lost 5 bases and the J segment 0 bases; nucleotides outside the gene matches: 14. The germline gives CDR1 DFQATT, CDR2 SNEGSKA (reference sequence). The CDR3 has 19 amino acids. The CDR3 DNA reads as TGCAGTGCTCCAGTAGGGCTAGCGGGAGGGCAGAGCTCCTACAATGAGCAGTTCTTC. This gives the protein CSAPVGLAGGQSSYNEQFF.

This chain joins TRBV7-3 and TRBJ2-5; 11 bases align to TRBD2. V was pared by 5 bases and J by 5 bases, with 7 bases of the junction left unmatched. From germline, CDR1 is SGHTA and CDR2 FQGTGA. The CDR3 has 15 amino acids. The CDR3 protein is CASSLGTSGVETQYF. The CDR3 DNA is TGTGCCAGCAGCCTCGGGACTAGCGGCGTGGAGACCCAGTACTTC.

In this sample, this clonotype turned up a few times. The chain uses TRBV27 and TRBJ2-3; maybe TRBD2 (7 bases). V shed 7 bases and J shed 0 bases, with 20 bases lying between them. This CDR3 is built from 17 residues. Germline V gene lookup returns CDR1 MNHEY and CDR2 SMNVEV (reference sequence). CDR3 DNA sequence: TGTGCCAGCACTCTTAGGGGGGCTAGCGGTAGCACAGATACGCAGTATTTT. It yields the protein CASTLRGASGSTDTQYF.

The chain employs TRBV2 and TRBJ1-6, with unresolved D. The CDR3 contains 15 residues. V lost 6 bases to trimming and J lost 7 bases, with 16 bases between them. Germline CDR1 SNHLY, CDR2 FYNNEI. The CDR3 sequence: CASRDQKLGNSPLHF. The CDR3 nucleotides read TGTGCCAGCAGGGACCAGAAATTGGGGAATTCACCCCTCCACTTT.

This chain uses TRBV20-1 with TRBJ1-5; tentatively, D is TRBD1 (5 bases). Germline values: CDR1 DFQATT, CDR2 SNEGSKA (reference sequence). Deletions cut 4 bases from V and 3 bases from J, with 25 bases between. CDR3 length: 18 residues. CDR3 in amino acids: CSAIPSGRVLLSNQPQHF. CDR3 DNA sequence: TGCAGTGCTATCCCCTCGGGCAGGGTCCTACTCTCCAATCAGCCCCAGCATTTT.

The chain is built from TRBV2 and TRBJ2-4, with TRBD2 identical over 10 bases. The CDR3 runs 14 residues. CDR1 and CDR2 from the germline V gene are SNHLY and FYNNEI. Trimming cost V 7 bases and J 2 bases; bases outside gene matches: 2. Written as DNA, the CDR3 is TGTGCCAGCAAGCGGGAGGGGCCCAAAAACATTCAGTACTTC. It encodes CASKREGPKNIQYF.

This clonotype has more than one count but fewer than ten. This chain connects TRBV6-2 or TRBV6-3 to TRBJ2-1; D possibly corresponds to TRBD2 (6 bases). CDR1 is MNHEY, CDR2 SVGEGT, per germline. This CDR3 has 15 residues. The V end was cut by 8 bases, the J end by 0 bases, with 14 bases between. CDR3 in DNA: TGTGCCAGCCAACTTAGCGGCTTCTCCTACAATGAGCAGTTCTTC. Protein sequence: CASQLSGFSYNEQFF.

The V and J genes are TRBV28 and TRBJ2-7; 8 bases line up with TRBD1. Germline lookup yields CDR1 MDHEN and CDR2 SYDVKM. The V and J ends lost 8 bases and 2 bases, in that order; junction bases with no gene match: 5. The CDR3 loop spans 13 amino acids. The CDR3 nucleotides read TGTGCCAGCCGTCGGACAGGGACCTACGAGCAGTACTTC. This sequence encodes CASRRTGTYEQYF.

The genes are TRBV7-6 and TRBJ1-1, with D perhaps matching TRBD1 (6 bases). Between the trimmed V and J ends, which lost 2 bases and 0 bases, there was a span of 10 bases. Germline V gives CDR1 SGHVS, CDR2 FNYEAQ. The CDR3 runs to 15 residues. CDR3 nucleotides: TGTGCCAGCAGCTTATACCCAGGGGTGAACACTGAAGCTTTCTTT. As protein: CASSLYPGVNTEAFF.

This clonotype has only one observation. The chain couples TRBV20-1 to TRBJ1-4; TRBD1 might be the D (5 bases). V shed 6 bases and J shed 8 bases, with 16 bases lying between them. The CDR3 loop spans 13 amino acids. CDR1 DFQATT and CDR2 SNEGSKA come from the germline V gene (reference sequence). The CDR3 region is CSAKGPLAEKLFF. The DNA of the CDR3 is TGCAGTGCCAAGGGACCGCTTGCGGAAAAACTGTTTTTT.

The gene calls are TRBV2 and TRBJ2-2, with 9 bases aligning to TRBD2. Trimming removed 6 bases from V and 7 bases from J; junction bases left unmatched: 9. CDR1 is SNHLY and CDR2 is FYNNEI in the germline V gene. CDR3 length: 15 amino acids. The CDR3 region has the DNA TGTGCCAGCAGAGTTAGCGGGAGTGTCGGCGGGGAGCTGTTTTTT. Translated: CASRVSGSVGGELFF.

The sample holds a few counts of this clonotype. V usage is TRBV2 and J usage is TRBJ2-7, with D possibly being TRBD1 or TRBD2 (5 bases each). V was pared by 7 bases and J by 3 bases, with 19 bases between. This CDR3 is built from 15 residues. The germline V gene has CDR1 SNHLY and CDR2 FYNNEI. The chain's CDR3 is CASKVGDLRSYEQYF. Written as DNA, the CDR3 is TGTGCCAGCAAGGTGGGGGACCTTAGGAGCTACGAGCAGTACTTC.

CDR3 residues: CASSWDRGEKLFF. The CDR3 DNA reads TGTGCCAGCAGCTGGGACAGAGGGGAAAAACTGTTTTTT. The J gene is TRBJ1-4, the V gene TRBV7-2; 7 bases fit TRBD1. The CDR3 is made up of 13 amino acids. V was pared by 4 bases and J by 8 bases, with 4 bases of the junction left unmatched. The germline gives CDR1 SGHTA, CDR2 FQGNSA.

The gene calls are TRBV6-1 and TRBJ2-3; D unclear. V lost 5 bases, J lost 2 bases, and 5 bases lay in between. Per germline, CDR1 MNHNS and CDR2 SASEGT. This CDR3 has 12 residues. CDR3 loop: CASSQDTDTQYF. The CDR3 bases are TGTGCCAGCAGTCAAGACACAGATACGCAGTATTTT.

The chain couples TRBV7-8 to TRBJ1-1; D remains unclear. The CDR3 loop spans 16 amino acids. V was pared by 1 base and J by 10 bases, with 22 bases between. Germline V CDR1 and CDR2: SGHVS, FQNEAQ. CDR3 sequence reads: CASSLGALTGSWVAFF. DNA for the CDR3: TGTGCCAGCAGCTTAGGGGCTTTAACGGGAAGCTGGGTAGCTTTCTTT. Using reference TRBV7-8 and TRBJ1-1 for the parts outside the CDR3, the full variable domain is GAGVSQSPRYKVAKRGQDVALRCDPISGHVSLFWYQQALGQGPEFLTYFQNEAQLDKSGLPSDRFFAERPEGSVSTLKIQRTQQEDSAVYLCASSLGALTGSWVAFFGQGTRLTVV.

The chain has TRBV24-1 and TRBJ1-6, with D maybe TRBD1 (6 bases). This CDR3 is 14 amino acids long. The V end was cut by 2 bases, the J end by 9 bases, with 10 bases between. The germline CDR1 and CDR2 sequences are KGHDR and SFDVKD. The CDR3 loop reads CATSDSGTSSPLHF. CDR3 coding DNA: TGTGCCACCAGTGATTCCGGGACATCTTCACCCCTCCACTTT.

This chain uses TRBV12-3 or TRBV12-4 with TRBJ2-4; a weak D match, TRBD1 (6 bases). This CDR3 contains 15 residues. The ends were cut back, 7 bases at V and 0 bases at J, with 13 bases in the middle. The CDR3 DNA reads as TGTGCCAGCACTAAGGGGGACGTAGCCAAAAACATTCAGTACTTC. This gives the protein CASTKGDVAKNIQYF.

This chain's CDR3 is CASSLASGSPTYEQYF. CDR3 DNA: TGTGCCAGCAGCTTGGCCTCGGGCAGTCCAACCTACGAGCAGTACTTC. This chain links TRBV5-5 with TRBJ2-7; D is undetermined. Germline V lookup: CDR1 SGHKS, CDR2 YYEKEE (reference sequence). CDR3 length: 16 amino acids. Trimming shortened V by 0 bases and J by 2 bases, and 15 bases separated the two germline ends. The variable domain in full, with the rest retrieved from reference TRBV5-5 and TRBJ2-7, is DAGVTQSPTHLIKTRGQQVTLRCSPISGHKSVSWYQQVLGQGPQFIFQYYEKEERGRGNFPDRFSARQFPNYSSELNVNALLLGDSALYLCASSLASGSPTYEQYFGPGTRLTVT.